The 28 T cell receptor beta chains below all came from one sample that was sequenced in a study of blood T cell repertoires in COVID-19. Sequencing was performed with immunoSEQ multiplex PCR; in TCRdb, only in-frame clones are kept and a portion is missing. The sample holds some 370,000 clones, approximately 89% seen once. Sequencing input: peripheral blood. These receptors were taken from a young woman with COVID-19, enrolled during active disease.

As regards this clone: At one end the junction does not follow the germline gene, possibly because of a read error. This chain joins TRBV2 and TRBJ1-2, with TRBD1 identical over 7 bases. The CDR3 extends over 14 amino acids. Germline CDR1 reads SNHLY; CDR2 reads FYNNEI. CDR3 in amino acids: CASNRGYAAPLGPF. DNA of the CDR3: TGTGCCAGCAACAGGGGCTACGCCGCACCTCTCGGACCCTTC. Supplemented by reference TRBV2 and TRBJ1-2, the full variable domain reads EPEVTQTPSHQVTQMGQEVILRCVPISNHLYFYWYRQILGQKVEFLVSFYNNEISEKSEIFDDQFSVERPDGSNFTLKIRSTKLEDSAMYFCASNRGYAAPLGPFGSGTRLTVV.

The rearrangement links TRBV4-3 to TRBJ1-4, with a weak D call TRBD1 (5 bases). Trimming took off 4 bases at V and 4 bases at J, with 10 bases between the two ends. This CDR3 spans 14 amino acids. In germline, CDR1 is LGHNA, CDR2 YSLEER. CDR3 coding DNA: TGCGCCAGCAGCCCCAGCGACAGTAATGAAAAACTGTTTTTT. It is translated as CASSPSDSNEKLFF.

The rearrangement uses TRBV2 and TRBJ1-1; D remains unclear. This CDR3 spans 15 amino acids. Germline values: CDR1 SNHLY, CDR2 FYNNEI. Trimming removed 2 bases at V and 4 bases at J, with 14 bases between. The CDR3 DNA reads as TGTGCCAGCAGTGAAATGGAGGGCCTAGGCACTGAAGCTTTCTTT. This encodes CASSEMEGLGTEAFF.

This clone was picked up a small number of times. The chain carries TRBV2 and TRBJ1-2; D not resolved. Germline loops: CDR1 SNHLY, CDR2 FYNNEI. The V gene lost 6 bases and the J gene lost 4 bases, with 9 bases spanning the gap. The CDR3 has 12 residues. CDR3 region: CASRIGSYGYTF. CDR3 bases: TGTGCCAGCAGAATCGGGAGCTATGGCTACACCTTC.

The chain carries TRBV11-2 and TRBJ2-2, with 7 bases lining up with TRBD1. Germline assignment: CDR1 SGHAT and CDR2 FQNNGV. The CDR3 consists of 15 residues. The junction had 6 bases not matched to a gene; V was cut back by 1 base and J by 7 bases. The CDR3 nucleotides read TGTGCCAGCAGCTTAGGTGGACAGGCTGACGGGGAGCTGTTTTTT. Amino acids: CASSLGGQADGELFF.

For the CDR3, the DNA is TGTGCCAGCAGACGACTAGCGGGATCGTCCTACAATGAGCAGTTCTTC. It specifies CASRRLAGSSYNEQFF. V and J are TRBV2 and TRBJ2-1; TRBD2 aligns across 11 bases. CDR3 length: 16 residues. With 6 bases clipped from V and 1 base from J, the junction kept 5 bases outside the gene matches. Germline CDR1 reads SNHLY; CDR2 reads FYNNEI.

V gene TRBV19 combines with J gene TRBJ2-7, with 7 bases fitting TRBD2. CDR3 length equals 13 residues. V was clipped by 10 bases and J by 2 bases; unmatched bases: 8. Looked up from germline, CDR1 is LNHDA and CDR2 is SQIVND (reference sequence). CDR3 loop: CATETSRAYEQYF. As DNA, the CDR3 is TGTGCCACTGAGACTAGCCGGGCCTACGAGCAGTACTTC.

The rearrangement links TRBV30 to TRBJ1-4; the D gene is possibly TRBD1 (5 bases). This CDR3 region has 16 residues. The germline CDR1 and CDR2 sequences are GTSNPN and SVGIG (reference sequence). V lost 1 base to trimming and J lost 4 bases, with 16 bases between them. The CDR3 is CAWSDGQGQFNEKLFF. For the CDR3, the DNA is TGTGCCTGGAGTGACGGGCAGGGTCAGTTTAATGAAAAACTGTTTTTT.

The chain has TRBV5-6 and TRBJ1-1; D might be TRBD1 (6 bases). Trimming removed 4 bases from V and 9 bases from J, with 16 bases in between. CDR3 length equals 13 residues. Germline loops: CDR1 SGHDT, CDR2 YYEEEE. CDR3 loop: CASSPDSGAQAFF. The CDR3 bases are TGTGCCAGCAGCCCGGACAGCGGAGCCCAAGCTTTCTTT.

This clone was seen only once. In DNA form, the CDR3 reads TGTGCCAGCCTACCGGTATTGGCGGGAGGTGGGGCAGATACGCAGTATTTT. Its translation: CASLPVLAGGGADTQYF. The chain carries TRBV7-9 and TRBJ2-3; TRBD2 matches at 8 bases. V was clipped by 8 bases and J by 4 bases; unmatched bases: 17. Per the germline V gene, CDR1 is SEHNR and CDR2 is FQNEAQ (reference sequence). This CDR3 region has 17 residues.

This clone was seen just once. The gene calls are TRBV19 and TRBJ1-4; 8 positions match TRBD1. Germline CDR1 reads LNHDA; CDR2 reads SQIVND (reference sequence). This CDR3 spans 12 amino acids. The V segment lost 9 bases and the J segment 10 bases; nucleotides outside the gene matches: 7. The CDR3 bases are TGTGCCAGCAGACAGGGGTATGGAAAACTGTTTTTT. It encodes CASRQGYGKLFF.

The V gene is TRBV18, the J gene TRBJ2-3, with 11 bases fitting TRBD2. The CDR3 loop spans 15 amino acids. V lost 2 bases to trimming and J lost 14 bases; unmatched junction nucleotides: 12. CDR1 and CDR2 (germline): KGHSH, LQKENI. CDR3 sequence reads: CASSPTLAGGHQWYF. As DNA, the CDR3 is TGTGCCAGCTCACCAACCCTAGCGGGAGGCCACCAGTGGTATTTT.

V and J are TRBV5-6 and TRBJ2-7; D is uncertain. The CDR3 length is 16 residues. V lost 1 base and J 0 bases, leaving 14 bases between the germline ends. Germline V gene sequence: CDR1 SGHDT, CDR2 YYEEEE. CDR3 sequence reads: CASSLFRGGSSYEQYF. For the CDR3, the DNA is TGTGCCAGCAGCTTGTTTCGAGGCGGCAGCTCCTACGAGCAGTACTTC. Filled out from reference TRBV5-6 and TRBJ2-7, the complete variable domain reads DAGVTQSPTHLIKTRGQQVTLRCSPKSGHDTVSWYQQALGQGPQFIFQYYEEEERQRGNFPDRFSGHQFPNYSSELNVNALLLGDSALYLCASSLFRGGSSYEQYFGPGTRLTVT.

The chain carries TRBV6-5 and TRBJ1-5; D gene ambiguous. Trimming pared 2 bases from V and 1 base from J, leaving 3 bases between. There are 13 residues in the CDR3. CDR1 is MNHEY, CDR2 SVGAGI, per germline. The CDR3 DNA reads TGTGCCAGCAGTTACGGCAGCAATCAGCCCCAGCATTTT. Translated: CASSYGSNQPQHF.

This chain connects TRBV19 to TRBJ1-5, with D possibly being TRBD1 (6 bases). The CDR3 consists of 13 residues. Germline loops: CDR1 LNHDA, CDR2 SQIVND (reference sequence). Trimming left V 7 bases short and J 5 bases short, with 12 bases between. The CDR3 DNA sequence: TGTGCCAGTATGGACAGAGTTGATCAGCCCCAGCATTTT. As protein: CASMDRVDQPQHF.

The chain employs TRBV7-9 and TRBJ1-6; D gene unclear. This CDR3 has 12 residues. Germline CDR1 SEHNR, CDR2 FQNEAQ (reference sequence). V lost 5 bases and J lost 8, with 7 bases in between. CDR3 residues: CASSLTYSPLHF. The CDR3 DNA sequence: TGTGCCAGCAGCCTCACTTATTCACCCCTCCACTTT.

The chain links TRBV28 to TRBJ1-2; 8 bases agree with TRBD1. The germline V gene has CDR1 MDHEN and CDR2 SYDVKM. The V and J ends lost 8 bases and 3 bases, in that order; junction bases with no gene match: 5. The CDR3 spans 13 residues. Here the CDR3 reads CASSGGWHYGYTF. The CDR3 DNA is TGTGCCAGCTCAGGGGGCTGGCACTATGGCTACACCTTC.

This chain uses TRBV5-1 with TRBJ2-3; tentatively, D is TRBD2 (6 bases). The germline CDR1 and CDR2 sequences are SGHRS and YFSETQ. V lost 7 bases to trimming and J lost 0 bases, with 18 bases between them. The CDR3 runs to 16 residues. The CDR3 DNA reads TGCGCCAGCCTCTATACGGGACTCTCTAGCACAGATACGCAGTATTTT. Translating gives CASLYTGLSSTDTQYF.

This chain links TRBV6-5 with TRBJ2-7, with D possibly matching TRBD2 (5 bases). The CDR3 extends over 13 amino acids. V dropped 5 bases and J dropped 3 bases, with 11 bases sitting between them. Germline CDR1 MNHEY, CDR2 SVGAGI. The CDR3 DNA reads TGTGCCAGCAGTCCAATCGGGGACTACGAGCAGTACTTC. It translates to CASSPIGDYEQYF.

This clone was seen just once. CDR3 nucleotide sequence: TGTGCCAGCAGCCAATTTGCGGTCTACAATGAGCAGTTCTTC. It translates to CASSQFAVYNEQFF. The gene calls are TRBV3-1 (or the pseudogene TRBV3-2) and TRBJ2-1; D unresolved. This CDR3 has 14 amino acids. V was pared by 2 bases and J by 3 bases, with 8 bases between. Looked up from germline, CDR1 is LGHDT and CDR2 is YNNKEL (reference sequence).

The CDR3 loop is CASSYSNQGATTEAFF. In nucleotides, the CDR3 is TGTGCCAGCAGTTACTCGAATCAGGGGGCAACGACTGAAGCTTTCTTT. The chain links TRBV6-2 or TRBV6-3 to TRBJ1-1; 8 bases agree with TRBD1. With V trimmed by 0 bases and J by 5 bases, 8 bases remained unmatched. The CDR3 sequence is 16 residues long. The V gene's germline CDR1 is MNHEY and CDR2 SVGEGT.

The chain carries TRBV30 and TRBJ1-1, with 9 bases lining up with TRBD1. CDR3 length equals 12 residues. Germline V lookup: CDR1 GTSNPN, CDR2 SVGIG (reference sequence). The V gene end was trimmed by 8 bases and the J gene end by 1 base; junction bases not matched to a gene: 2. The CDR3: CAAQGANTEAFF. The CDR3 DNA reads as TGTGCCGCACAGGGGGCGAACACTGAAGCTTTCTTT.

Here the CDR3 DNA reads TGTGCCAGCAGCCACAGCAATGAGCAGTTCTTC. Translated: CASSHSNEQFF. The chain is built from TRBV3-1 (or the pseudogene TRBV3-2) and TRBJ2-1; no reliable D call. Trimming removed 3 bases from V and 6 bases from J, with 3 bases in between. The CDR3 spans 11 residues. Germline loops: CDR1 LGHDT, CDR2 YNNKEL (reference sequence).

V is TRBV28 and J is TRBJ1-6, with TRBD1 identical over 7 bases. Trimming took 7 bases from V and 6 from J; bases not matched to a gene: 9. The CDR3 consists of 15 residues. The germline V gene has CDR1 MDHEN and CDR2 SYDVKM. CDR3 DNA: TGTGCCAGCACCCTAAGGGACAGAGTTAATTCACCCCTCCACTTT. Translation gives CASTLRDRVNSPLHF.

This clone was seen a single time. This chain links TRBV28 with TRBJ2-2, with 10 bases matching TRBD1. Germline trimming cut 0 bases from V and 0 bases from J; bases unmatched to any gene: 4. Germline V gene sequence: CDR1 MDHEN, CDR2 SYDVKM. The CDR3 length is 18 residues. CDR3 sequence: CASSLWGQGRPNTGELFF. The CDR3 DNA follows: TGTGCCAGCAGTTTATGGGGACAGGGGCGACCGAACACCGGGGAGCTGTTTTTT.

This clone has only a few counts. The CDR3 region is CASSSDQGLQGKLFF. The CDR3 DNA sequence: TGTGCCAGCAGCTCCGATCAGGGGCTGCAGGGAAAACTGTTTTTT. The rearrangement uses TRBV7-9 and TRBJ1-4; TRBD1 might be the D (6 bases). Trimming took off 4 bases at V and 10 bases at J, with 19 bases between the two ends. The CDR3 contains 15 residues. The germline gives CDR1 SEHNR, CDR2 FQNEAQ (reference sequence).

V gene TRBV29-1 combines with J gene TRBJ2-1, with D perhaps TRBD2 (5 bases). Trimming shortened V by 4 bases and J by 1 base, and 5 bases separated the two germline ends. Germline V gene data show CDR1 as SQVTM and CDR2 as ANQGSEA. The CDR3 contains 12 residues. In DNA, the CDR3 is TGCAGCGTTGGAGGGTCCTACAATGAGCAGTTCTTC. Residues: CSVGGSYNEQFF.

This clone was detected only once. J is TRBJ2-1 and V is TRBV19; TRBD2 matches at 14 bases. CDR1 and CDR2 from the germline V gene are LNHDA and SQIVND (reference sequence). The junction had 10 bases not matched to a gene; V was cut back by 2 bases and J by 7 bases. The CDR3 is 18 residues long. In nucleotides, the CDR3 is TGTGCCAGTAGTATACGCCCCGGGACTAGCGGGAGTCAGAATGAGCAGTTCTTC. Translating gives CASSIRPGTSGSQNEQFF.